The 14 T cell receptor beta chains listed next were all sequenced from one sample in a study of technical replicates of blood from several donors. Sequencing was performed with immunoSEQ multiplex PCR; in TCRdb, only in-frame clones are kept and a portion is missing. The sample holds roughly 61,000 clones; 95% to 98% are singletons and the top ten take 0.19%. What was sequenced was T cells isolated from PBMCs. These TCRs come from a human donor in good health.

The J gene is TRBJ2-5, the V gene TRBV7-9, with 9 bases identical to TRBD2. The germline V gene has CDR1 SEHNR and CDR2 FQNEAQ (reference sequence). The V and J ends lost 5 bases and 5 bases, in that order; junction bases with no gene match: 12. The CDR3 runs to 16 residues. The CDR3 nucleotides read TGTGCCAGCAGCGACCCTATAGCGGGGGCCGGGGAGACCCAGTACTTC. It is translated as CASSDPIAGAGETQYF.

The chain carries TRBV7-9 and TRBJ2-3; D gene ambiguous. CDR1 is SEHNR and CDR2 is FQNEAQ in the germline V gene (reference sequence). The CDR3 consists of 12 residues. The V gene lost 0 bases and the J gene lost 6 bases, with 4 bases spanning the gap. In nucleotides, the CDR3 is TGTGCCAGCAGCTTAGCCGTGGATACGCAGTATTTT. It translates to CASSLAVDTQYF.

The gene calls are TRBV6-5 and TRBJ2-7; TRBD2 agrees at 7 bases. The CDR3 spans 16 residues. J lost 4 bases, V lost 0 bases, and 9 bases had no gene match. Germline V CDR1 and CDR2: MNHEY, SVGAGI. The CDR3 DNA follows: TGTGCCAGCAGTTACTCCCCCTCACGGGAGGCATACGAGCAGTACTTC. Protein sequence: CASSYSPSREAYEQYF.

The chain couples TRBV18 to TRBJ2-2, with 7 bases identical to TRBD1. V was clipped by 5 bases and J by 0 bases; unmatched bases: 6. Germline V gene sequence: CDR1 KGHSH, CDR2 LQKENI. The CDR3 runs 16 residues. CDR3 loop: CASSKNRGTNTGELFF. The CDR3 bases are TGTGCCAGCTCAAAGAACAGGGGAACGAACACCGGGGAGCTGTTTTTT.

V is TRBV7-9 and J is TRBJ2-7; 7 bases align to TRBD2. J lost 1 base, V lost 3 bases, and 6 bases had no gene match. Germline assignment: CDR1 SEHNR and CDR2 FQNEAQ (reference sequence). This CDR3 has 15 amino acids. CDR3 sequence reads: CASSFGRERSYEQYF. CDR3 DNA sequence: TGTGCCAGCAGCTTCGGGCGGGAGAGGTCCTACGAGCAGTACTTC.

The V gene is TRBV6-1, the J gene TRBJ2-7, with D possibly being TRBD1 (6 bases). Germline loops: CDR1 MNHNS, CDR2 SASEGT. The ends were cut back, 6 bases at V and 0 bases at J, with 12 bases in the middle. This CDR3 has 14 amino acids. The CDR3 coding sequence is TGTGCCAGCAGGGCATTAGGGGGCTCCTACGAGCAGTACTTC. This codes for CASRALGGSYEQYF.

CDR3 protein: CASSLAVMNTEAFF. The CDR3 region has the DNA TGCGCCAGCAGCTTGGCCGTTATGAACACTGAAGCTTTCTTT. The chain employs TRBV5-1 and TRBJ1-1, with unresolved D. The CDR3 contains 14 residues. Trimming shortened V by 0 bases and J by 0 bases, and 6 bases separated the two germline ends. Germline loops: CDR1 SGHRS, CDR2 YFSETQ. Filled out from reference TRBV5-1 and TRBJ1-1, the complete variable domain reads KAGVTQTPRYLIKTRGQQVTLSCSPISGHRSVSWYQQTPGQGLQFLFEYFSETQRNKGNFPGRFSGRQFSNSRSEMNVSTLELGDSALYLCASSLAVMNTEAFFGQGTRLTVV.

The chain is built from TRBV5-1 and TRBJ1-5; TRBD1 matches 10 bases. The CDR3 sequence is 16 residues long. V gave up 4 bases and J gave up 3 bases; unmatched junction bases: 7. Germline values: CDR1 SGHRS, CDR2 YFSETQ. Here the CDR3 reads CASSVGTGENNQPQHF. The CDR3 bases are TGCGCCAGCAGCGTTGGGACAGGGGAAAACAATCAGCCCCAGCATTTT.

The chain employs TRBV13 and TRBJ1-4, with 9 bases identical to TRBD1. In germline, CDR1 is PRHDT, CDR2 FYEKMQ (reference sequence). The CDR3 contains 17 residues. J lost 6 bases, V lost 5 bases, and 13 bases had no gene match. In DNA form, the CDR3 reads TGTGCCAGCAGCGCAACGCCTTACCGGGACAGGGATGAAAAACTGTTTTTT. It encodes CASSATPYRDRDEKLFF.

The CDR3 coding sequence is TGTGCCAGCAGCTTACTGGGGCGCGAGCAGTACTTC. Protein: CASSLLGREQYF. The rearrangement uses TRBV7-9 and TRBJ2-7; possible D gene TRBD1, 5 bases. V was shortened by 2 bases and J by 6 bases, with 8 bases between the two germline ends. CDR1 and CDR2 from the germline V gene are SEHNR and FQNEAQ (reference sequence). The CDR3 contains 12 residues.

The CDR3: CASSLSFLYEQYF. Here the CDR3 DNA reads TGCGCCAGCAGCTTGTCTTTTCTCTACGAGCAGTACTTC. The rearrangement uses TRBV5-1 and TRBJ2-7, with D hard to call. This CDR3 has 13 residues. Per germline, CDR1 SGHRS and CDR2 YFSETQ. Trimming cost V 1 base and J 3 bases, with 8 bases left between them. Looking up the rest from reference TRBV5-1 and TRBJ2-7 gives the full variable domain: KAGVTQTPRYLIKTRGQQVTLSCSPISGHRSVSWYQQTPGQGLQFLFEYFSETQRNKGNFPGRFSGRQFSNSRSEMNVSTLELGDSALYLCASSLSFLYEQYFGPGTRLTVT.

The chain couples TRBV5-4 to TRBJ2-7; 7 bases are shared with TRBD2. Germline lookup yields CDR1 SGHNT and CDR2 YYREEE (reference sequence). The CDR3 is made up of 14 amino acids. With 4 bases clipped from V and 2 bases from J, the junction kept 6 bases outside the gene matches. CDR3 sequence reads: CASSPGAGAYEQYF. CDR3 coding DNA: TGTGCCAGCAGCCCAGGTGCGGGGGCCTACGAGCAGTACTTC.

V and J are TRBV30 and TRBJ2-7; 10 bases are a match to TRBD2. There are 14 residues in the CDR3. V gave up 2 bases and J gave up 3 bases; unmatched junction bases: 4. Germline CDR1 is GTSNPN and CDR2 is SVGIG (reference sequence). The CDR3 DNA reads TGTGCCTGGAGTCTATTAGCGGGGGGCTACGAGCAGTACTTC. It codes for CAWSLLAGGYEQYF.

The chain is built from TRBV13 and TRBJ2-7, with D possibly being TRBD2 (5 bases). Germline assignment: CDR1 PRHDT and CDR2 FYEKMQ (reference sequence). V lost 1 base to trimming and J lost 3 bases, with 16 bases between them. The CDR3 runs to 16 residues. The CDR3 protein is CASSLVGTAGGYEQYF. The DNA for the CDR3 is TGTGCCAGCAGCTTAGTGGGCACGGCGGGTGGCTACGAGCAGTACTTC.